Shown below are 5 T cell receptor beta chains from a single sample sequenced in a study of glioma-infiltrating T cells. Amplification of TCR alpha and beta CDR3 regions from RNA used iRepertoire nested multiplex PCR. TCRdb used MiXCR to reprocess the multiplex PCR reads, holding one entry per CDR3 protein. Of fewer than 500,000 distinct CDR3 sequences listed, roughly two fifths are singletons. The source material was glioma tissue, nonneoplastic brain tissue, or PBMCs (not recorded which). The source is a human donor with low-grade glioma or glioblastoma, undergoing nonglioma brain surgery, or in good health (not recorded which).

This clonotype was counted many times. The gene calls are TRBV6-2 or TRBV6-3 and TRBJ2-7, with 9 bases aligning to TRBD1. Germline loops: CDR1 MNHEY, CDR2 SVGEGT. The CDR3 extends over 15 amino acids. J lost 4 bases, V lost 5 bases, and 9 bases had no gene match. The chain's CDR3 is CASSQDRDREYEQYF. In DNA, the CDR3 is TGTGCCAGCAGTCAAGACCGGGACAGGGAATACGAGCAGTACTTC.

This clonotype was picked up one time. The chain carries TRBV7-9 and TRBJ2-7; the D gene could be TRBD1 or TRBD2 (6 bases each). The V end was cut by 7 bases, the J end by 0 bases, with 10 bases between. Germline CDR1 SEHNR, CDR2 FQNEAQ (reference sequence). CDR3 length: 13 amino acids. The CDR3: CASMRDNSYEQYF. CDR3 coding DNA: TGTGCCAGCATGCGGGACAACTCCTACGAGCAGTACTTC. The whole variable domain, remainder taken from reference TRBV7-9 and TRBJ2-7, is DTGVSQNPRHKITKRGQNVTFRCDPISEHNRLYWYRQTLGQGPEFLTYFQNEAQLEKSRLLSDRFSAERPKGSFSTLEIQRTEQGDSAMYLCASMRDNSYEQYFGPGTRLTVT.

In the case of this clonotype: At one of its ends the junction is not consistent with the germline gene, which may arise from a read error. The chain couples TRBV29-1 to TRBJ2-3; D gene ambiguous. This CDR3 comprises 12 residues. The germline V gene has CDR1 SQVTM and CDR2 ANQGSEA. The CDR3 is CGVDVPADTQYF. As DNA, the CDR3 is TGTGGCGTTGATGTACCGGCAGATACGCAGTATTTT.

J is TRBJ2-2 and V is TRBV19; the D call may be TRBD1 or TRBD2 (5 bases each). The ends were cut back, 4 bases at V and 6 bases at J, with 15 bases in the middle. The CDR3 is 15 residues long. The V gene's germline CDR1 is LNHDA and CDR2 SQIVND (reference sequence). Here the CDR3 reads CASSTSFLGAGELFF. As DNA, the CDR3 is TGTGCCAGTAGTACGAGTTTCCTGGGGGCCGGGGAGCTGTTTTTT. The full variable domain, completed using reference TRBV19 and TRBJ2-2, is DGGITQSPKYLFRKEGQNVTLSCEQNLNHDAMYWYRQDPGQGLRLIYYSQIVNDFQKGDIAEGYSVSREKKESFPLTVTSAQKNPTAFYLCASSTSFLGAGELFFGEGSRLTVL.

The CDR3 is CASSGDGGNTEAFF. CDR3 sequence (DNA): TGTGCCAGCAGTGGCGACGGGGGGAACACTGAAGCTTTCTTT. The V call is TRBV5-6, the J call TRBJ1-1; maybe TRBD1 (5 bases). Trimming cost V 5 bases and J 1 base, with 12 bases left between them. CDR3 size: 14 residues. Germline CDR1 SGHDT, CDR2 YYEEEE.